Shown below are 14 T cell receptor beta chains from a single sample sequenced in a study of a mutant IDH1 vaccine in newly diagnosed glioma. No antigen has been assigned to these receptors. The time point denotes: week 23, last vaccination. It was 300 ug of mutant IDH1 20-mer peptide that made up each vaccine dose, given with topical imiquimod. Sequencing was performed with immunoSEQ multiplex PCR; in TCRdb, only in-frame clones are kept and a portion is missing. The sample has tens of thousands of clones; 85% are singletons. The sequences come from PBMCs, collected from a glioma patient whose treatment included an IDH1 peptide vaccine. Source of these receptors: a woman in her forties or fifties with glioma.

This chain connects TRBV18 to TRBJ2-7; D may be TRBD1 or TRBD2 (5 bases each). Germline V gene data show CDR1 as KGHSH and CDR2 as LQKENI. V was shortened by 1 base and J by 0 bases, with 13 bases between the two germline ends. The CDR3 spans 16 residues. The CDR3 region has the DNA TGTGCCAGCTCACCACAAACCAGGGAGTTCTCCTACGAGCAGTACTTC. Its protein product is CASSPQTREFSYEQYF.

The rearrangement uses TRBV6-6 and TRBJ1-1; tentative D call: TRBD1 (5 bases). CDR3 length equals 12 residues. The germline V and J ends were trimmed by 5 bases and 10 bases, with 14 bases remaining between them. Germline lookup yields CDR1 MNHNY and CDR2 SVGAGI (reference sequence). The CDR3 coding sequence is TGTGCCAGCAGTACGGGACCTAACGGAGCTTTCTTT. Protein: CASSTGPNGAFF.

The CDR3 here is CASSRGGRPPNEQYF. The CDR3 DNA is TGTGCCAGCAGCCGAGGGGGACGGCCCCCCAACGAGCAGTACTTC. The gene calls are TRBV7-9 and TRBJ2-7, with D maybe TRBD1 (6 bases). CDR1 is SEHNR, CDR2 FQNEAQ, per germline (reference sequence). There are 15 residues in the CDR3. Trimming cost V 5 bases and J 5 bases, with 19 bases left between them. Full variable domain (missing parts from reference TRBV7-9 and TRBJ2-7): DTGVSQNPRHKITKRGQNVTFRCDPISEHNRLYWYRQTLGQGPEFLTYFQNEAQLEKSRLLSDRFSAERPKGSFSTLEIQRTEQGDSAMYLCASSRGGRPPNEQYFGPGTRLTVT.

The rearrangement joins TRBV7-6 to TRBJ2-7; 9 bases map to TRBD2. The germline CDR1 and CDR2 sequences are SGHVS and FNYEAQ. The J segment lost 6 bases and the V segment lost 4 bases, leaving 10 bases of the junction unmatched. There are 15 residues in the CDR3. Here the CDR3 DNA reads TGTGCCAGCAGCTCCGGGACTAGCACTTTCTCCGAGCAGTACTTC. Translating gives CASSSGTSTFSEQYF.

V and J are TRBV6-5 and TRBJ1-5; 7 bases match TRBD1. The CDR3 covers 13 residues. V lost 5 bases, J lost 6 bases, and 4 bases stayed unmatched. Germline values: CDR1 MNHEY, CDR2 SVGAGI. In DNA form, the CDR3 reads TGTGCCAGCAGTGACAGGGCGGCTCAGCCCCAGCATTTT. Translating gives CASSDRAAQPQHF.

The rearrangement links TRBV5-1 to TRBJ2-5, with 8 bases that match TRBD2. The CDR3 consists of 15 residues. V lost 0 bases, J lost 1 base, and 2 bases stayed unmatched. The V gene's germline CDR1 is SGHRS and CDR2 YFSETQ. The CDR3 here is CASSLAGLAQETQYF. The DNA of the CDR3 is TGCGCCAGCAGCTTGGCCGGACTAGCCCAAGAGACCCAGTACTTC. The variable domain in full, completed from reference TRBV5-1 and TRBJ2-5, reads KAGVTQTPRYLIKTRGQQVTLSCSPISGHRSVSWYQQTPGQGLQFLFEYFSETQRNKGNFPGRFSGRQFSNSRSEMNVSTLELGDSALYLCASSLAGLAQETQYFGPGTRLLVL.

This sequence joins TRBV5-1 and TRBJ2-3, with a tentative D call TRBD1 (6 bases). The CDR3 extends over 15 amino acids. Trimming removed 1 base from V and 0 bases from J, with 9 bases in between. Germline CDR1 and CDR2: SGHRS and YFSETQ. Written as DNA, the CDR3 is TGCGCCAGCAGCTTGACAGGGATTAGCACAGATACGCAGTATTTT. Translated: CASSLTGISTDTQYF.

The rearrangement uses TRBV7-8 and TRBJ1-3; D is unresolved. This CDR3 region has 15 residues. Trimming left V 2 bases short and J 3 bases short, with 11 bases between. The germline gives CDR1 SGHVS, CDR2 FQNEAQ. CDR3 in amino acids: CASSLFIGIGNTIYF. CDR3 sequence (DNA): TGTGCCAGCAGCTTATTTATTGGGATTGGAAACACCATATATTTT. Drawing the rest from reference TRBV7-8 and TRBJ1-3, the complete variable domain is GAGVSQSPRYKVAKRGQDVALRCDPISGHVSLFWYQQALGQGPEFLTYFQNEAQLDKSGLPSDRFFAERPEGSVSTLKIQRTQQEDSAVYLCASSLFIGIGNTIYFGEGSWLTVV.

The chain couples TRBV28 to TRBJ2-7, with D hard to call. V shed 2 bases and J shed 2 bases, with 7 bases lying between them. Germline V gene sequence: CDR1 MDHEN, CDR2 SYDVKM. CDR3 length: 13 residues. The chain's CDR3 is CASSLGNTYEQYF. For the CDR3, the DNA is TGTGCCAGCAGTTTAGGGAATACCTACGAGCAGTACTTC.

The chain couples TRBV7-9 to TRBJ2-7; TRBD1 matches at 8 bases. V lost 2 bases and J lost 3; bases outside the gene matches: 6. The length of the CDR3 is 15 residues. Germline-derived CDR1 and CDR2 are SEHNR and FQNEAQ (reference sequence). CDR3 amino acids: CASSLLTGTGYEQYF. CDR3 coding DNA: TGTGCCAGCAGCTTATTGACAGGGACAGGCTACGAGCAGTACTTC.

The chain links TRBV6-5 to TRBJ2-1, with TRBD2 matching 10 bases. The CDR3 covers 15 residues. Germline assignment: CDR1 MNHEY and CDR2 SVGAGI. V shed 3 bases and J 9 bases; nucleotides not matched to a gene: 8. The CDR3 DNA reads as TGTGCCAGCAGTTATCGAGCGGGAGGGCAGGGTGAGCAGTTCTTC. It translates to CASSYRAGGQGEQFF.

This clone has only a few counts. CDR3 nucleotides: TGCAGCGTTAGTATAGTCCTGGGGGAGTTAGCTTTCTTT. Translation: CSVSIVLGELAFF. This sequence joins TRBV29-1 and TRBJ1-1; tentatively, D is TRBD1 (5 bases). V shed 5 bases and J shed 10 bases, with 20 bases lying between them. This CDR3 has 13 amino acids. Germline CDR1 SQVTM, CDR2 ANQGSEA. The variable domain in full, completed from reference TRBV29-1 and TRBJ1-1, reads SAVISQKPSRDICQRGTSLTIQCQVDSQVTMMFWYRQQPGQSLTLIATANQGSEATYESGFVIDKFPISRPNLTFSTLTVSNMSPEDSSIYLCSVSIVLGELAFFGQGTRLTVV.

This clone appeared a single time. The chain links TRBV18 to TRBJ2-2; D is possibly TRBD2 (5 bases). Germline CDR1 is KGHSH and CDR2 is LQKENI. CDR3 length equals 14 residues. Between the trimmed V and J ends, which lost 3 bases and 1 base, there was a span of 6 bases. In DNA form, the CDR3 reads TGTGCCAGCTCACCGGGAGAGAACACCGGGGAGCTGTTTTTT. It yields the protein CASSPGENTGELFF.

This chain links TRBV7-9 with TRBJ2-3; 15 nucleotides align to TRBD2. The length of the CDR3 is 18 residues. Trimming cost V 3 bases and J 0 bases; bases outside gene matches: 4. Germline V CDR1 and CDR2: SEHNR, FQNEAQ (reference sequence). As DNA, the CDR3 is TGTGCCAGCAGCTTCGGGACTAGCGGGAGGCCTAGCACAGATACGCAGTATTTT. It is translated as CASSFGTSGRPSTDTQYF. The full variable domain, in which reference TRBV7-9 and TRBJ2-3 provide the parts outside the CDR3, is DTGVSQNPRHKITKRGQNVTFRCDPISEHNRLYWYRQTLGQGPEFLTYFQNEAQLEKSRLLSDRFSAERPKGSFSTLEIQRTEQGDSAMYLCASSFGTSGRPSTDTQYFGPGTRLTVL.